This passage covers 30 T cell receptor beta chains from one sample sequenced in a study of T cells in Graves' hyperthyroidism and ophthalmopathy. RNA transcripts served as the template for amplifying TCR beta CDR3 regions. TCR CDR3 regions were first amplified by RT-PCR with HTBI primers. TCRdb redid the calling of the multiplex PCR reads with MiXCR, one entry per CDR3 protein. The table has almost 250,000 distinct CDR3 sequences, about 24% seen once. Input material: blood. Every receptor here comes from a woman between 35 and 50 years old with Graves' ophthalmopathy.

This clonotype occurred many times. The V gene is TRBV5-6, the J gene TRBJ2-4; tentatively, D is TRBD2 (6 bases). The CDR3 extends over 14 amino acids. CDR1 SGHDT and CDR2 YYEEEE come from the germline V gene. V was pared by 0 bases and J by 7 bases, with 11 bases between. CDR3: CASSLEEGRNIQYF. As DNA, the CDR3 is TGTGCCAGCAGCTTGGAGGAGGGTAGGAACATTCAGTACTTC.

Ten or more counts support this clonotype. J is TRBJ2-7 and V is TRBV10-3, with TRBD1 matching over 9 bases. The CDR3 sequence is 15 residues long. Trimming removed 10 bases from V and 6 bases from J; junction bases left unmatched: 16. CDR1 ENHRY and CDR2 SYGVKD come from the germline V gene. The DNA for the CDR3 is TGTGCCACGTGGGGACAGGGAGTTTCGAATTTCGAGCAGTACTTC. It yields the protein CATWGQGVSNFEQYF.

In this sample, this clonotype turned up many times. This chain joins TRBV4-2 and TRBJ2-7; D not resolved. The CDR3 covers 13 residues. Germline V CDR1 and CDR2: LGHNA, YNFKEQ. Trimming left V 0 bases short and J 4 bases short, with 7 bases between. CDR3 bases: TGTGCCAGCAGCCAAGATTCAGGATACGAGCAGTACTTC. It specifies CASSQDSGYEQYF.

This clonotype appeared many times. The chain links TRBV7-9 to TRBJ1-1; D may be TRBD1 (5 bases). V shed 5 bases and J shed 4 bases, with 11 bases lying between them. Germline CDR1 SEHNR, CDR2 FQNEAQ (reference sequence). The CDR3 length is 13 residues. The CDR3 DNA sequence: TGTGCCAGCAGCCTCAGGGAAGGCACTGAAGCTTTCTTT. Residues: CASSLREGTEAFF.

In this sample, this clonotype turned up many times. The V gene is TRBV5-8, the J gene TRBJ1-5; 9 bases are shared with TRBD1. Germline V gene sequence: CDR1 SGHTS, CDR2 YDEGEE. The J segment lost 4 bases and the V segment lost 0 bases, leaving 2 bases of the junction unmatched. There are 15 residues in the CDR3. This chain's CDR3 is CASSLGQGVNQPQHF. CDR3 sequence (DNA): TGTGCCAGCAGCTTGGGACAGGGGGTGAATCAGCCCCAGCATTTT.

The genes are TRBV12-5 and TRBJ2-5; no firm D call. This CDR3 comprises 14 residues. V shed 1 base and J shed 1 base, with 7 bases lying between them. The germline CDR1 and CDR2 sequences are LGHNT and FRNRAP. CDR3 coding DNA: TGTGCTAGTGGTTTGGGGAGTGCCCAAGAGACCCAGTACTTC. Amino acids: CASGLGSAQETQYF.

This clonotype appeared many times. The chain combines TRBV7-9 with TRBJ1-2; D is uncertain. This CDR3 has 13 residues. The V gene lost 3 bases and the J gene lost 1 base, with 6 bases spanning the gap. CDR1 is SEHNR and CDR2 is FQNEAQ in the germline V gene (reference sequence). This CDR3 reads CASSFGDNYGYTF. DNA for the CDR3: TGTGCCAGCAGCTTCGGAGATAACTATGGCTACACCTTC.

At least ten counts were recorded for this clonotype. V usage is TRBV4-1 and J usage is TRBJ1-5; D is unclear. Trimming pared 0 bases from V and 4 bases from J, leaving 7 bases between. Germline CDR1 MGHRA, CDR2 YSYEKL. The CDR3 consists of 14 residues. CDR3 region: CASSQDAGNQPQHF. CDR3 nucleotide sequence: TGCGCCAGCAGCCAAGATGCTGGGAATCAGCCCCAGCATTTT.

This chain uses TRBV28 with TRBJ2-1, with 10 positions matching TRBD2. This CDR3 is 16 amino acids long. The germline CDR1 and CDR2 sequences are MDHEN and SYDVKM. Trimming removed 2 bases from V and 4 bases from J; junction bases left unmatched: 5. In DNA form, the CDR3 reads TGTGCCAGCAGTTTAGTAGCGGGAGGTTATTACAATGAGCAGTTCTTC. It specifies CASSLVAGGYYNEQFF.

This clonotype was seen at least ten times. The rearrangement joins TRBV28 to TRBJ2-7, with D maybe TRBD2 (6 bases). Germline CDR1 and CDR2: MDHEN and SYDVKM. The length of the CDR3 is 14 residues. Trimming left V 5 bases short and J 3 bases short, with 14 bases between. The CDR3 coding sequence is TGTGCCAGCAGTGGGACTCCGACTAGCTACGAGCAGTACTTC. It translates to CASSGTPTSYEQYF. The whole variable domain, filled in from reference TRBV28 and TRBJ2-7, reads DVKVTQSSRYLVKRTGEKVFLECVQDMDHENMFWYRQDPGLGLRLIYFSYDVKMKEKGDIPEGYSVSREKKERFSLILESASTNQTSMYLCASSGTPTSYEQYFGPGTRLTVT.

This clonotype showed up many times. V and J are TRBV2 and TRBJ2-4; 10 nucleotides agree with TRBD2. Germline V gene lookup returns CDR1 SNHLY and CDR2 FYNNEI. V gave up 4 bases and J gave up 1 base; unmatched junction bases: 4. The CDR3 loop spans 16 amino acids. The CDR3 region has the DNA TGTGCCAGCAGTGCCGGACTAGCGGACGCCAAAAACATTCAGTACTTC. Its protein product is CASSAGLADAKNIQYF.

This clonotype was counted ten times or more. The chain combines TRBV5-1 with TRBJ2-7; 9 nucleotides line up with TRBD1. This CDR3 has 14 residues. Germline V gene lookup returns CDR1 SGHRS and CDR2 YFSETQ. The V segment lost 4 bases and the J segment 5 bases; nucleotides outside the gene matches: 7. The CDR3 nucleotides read TGCGCCAGCAGCCTCGGGACAGGGAGCCACGAGCAGTACTTC. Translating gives CASSLGTGSHEQYF.

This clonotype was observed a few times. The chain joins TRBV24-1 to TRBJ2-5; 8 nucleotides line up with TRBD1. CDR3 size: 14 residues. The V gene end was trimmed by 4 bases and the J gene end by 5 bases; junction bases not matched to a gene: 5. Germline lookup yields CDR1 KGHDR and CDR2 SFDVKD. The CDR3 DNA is TGTGCCACCAGTGACGGGACAGGTGCGGAGACCCAGTACTTC. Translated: CATSDGTGAETQYF.

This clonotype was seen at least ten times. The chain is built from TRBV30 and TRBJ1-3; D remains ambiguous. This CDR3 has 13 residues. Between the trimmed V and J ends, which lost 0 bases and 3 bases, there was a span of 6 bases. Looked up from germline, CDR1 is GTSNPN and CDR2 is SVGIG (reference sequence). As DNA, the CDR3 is TGTGCCTGGAGTGTACTGCTTGGAAACACCATATATTTT. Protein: CAWSVLLGNTIYF.

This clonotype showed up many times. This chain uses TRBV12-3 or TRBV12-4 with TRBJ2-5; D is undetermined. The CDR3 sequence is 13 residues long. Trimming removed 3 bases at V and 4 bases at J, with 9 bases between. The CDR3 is CASSFYVGETQYF. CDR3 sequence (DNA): TGTGCCAGCAGTTTCTATGTGGGAGAGACCCAGTACTTC.

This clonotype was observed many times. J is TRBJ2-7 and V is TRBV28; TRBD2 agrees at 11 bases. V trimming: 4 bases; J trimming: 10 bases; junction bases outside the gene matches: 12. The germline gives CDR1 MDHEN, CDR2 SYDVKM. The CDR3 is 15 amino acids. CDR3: CASSSSGRYMVVQYF. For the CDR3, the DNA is TGTGCCAGCAGTTCTAGCGGGAGGTACATGGTTGTTCAGTACTTC.

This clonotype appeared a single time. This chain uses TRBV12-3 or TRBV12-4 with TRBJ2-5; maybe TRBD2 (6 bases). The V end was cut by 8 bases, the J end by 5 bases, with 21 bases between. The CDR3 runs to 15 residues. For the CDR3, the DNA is TGTGCCAGCGCCGTAGCGGCCCAGCGGCACGAGACCCAGTACTTC. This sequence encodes CASAVAAQRHETQYF.

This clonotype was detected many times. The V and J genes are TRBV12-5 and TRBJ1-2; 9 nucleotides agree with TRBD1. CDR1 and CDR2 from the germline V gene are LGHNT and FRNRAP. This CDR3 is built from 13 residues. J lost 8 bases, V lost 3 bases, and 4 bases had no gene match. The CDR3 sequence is CASGLGTGLGYTF. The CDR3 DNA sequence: TGTGCTAGTGGTTTAGGGACAGGGCTGGGCTACACCTTC.

DNA of the CDR3: TGTGCCAGCAGTTTAGACAGGGTGAGGACTGAAGCTTTCTTT. It encodes CASSLDRVRTEAFF. This chain connects TRBV12-3 or TRBV12-4 to TRBJ1-1; D is perhaps TRBD1 (6 bases). Trimming took 1 base from V and 5 from J, leaving 11 bases between them. CDR3 length: 14 residues.

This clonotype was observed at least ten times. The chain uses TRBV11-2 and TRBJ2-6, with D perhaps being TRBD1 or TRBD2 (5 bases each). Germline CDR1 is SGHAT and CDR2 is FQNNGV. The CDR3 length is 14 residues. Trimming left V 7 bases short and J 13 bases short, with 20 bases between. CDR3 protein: CASIRDGGQQVLTF. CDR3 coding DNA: TGTGCCAGCATCCGGGACGGAGGCCAACAGGTCCTGACTTTC.

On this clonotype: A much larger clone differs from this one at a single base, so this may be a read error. The CDR3 is CASSVGTNGGPRTGELFF. The CDR3 nucleotides read TGTGCCAGCAGCGTAGGGACTAACGGGGGCCCCCGGACCGGGGAGCTGTTTTTT. The chain uses TRBV9 and TRBJ2-2, with D tentatively TRBD1 or TRBD2 (6 bases each). The CDR3 length is 18 residues. Germline lookup yields CDR1 SGDLS and CDR2 YYNGEE. Trimming pared 0 bases from V and 5 bases from J, leaving 20 bases between.

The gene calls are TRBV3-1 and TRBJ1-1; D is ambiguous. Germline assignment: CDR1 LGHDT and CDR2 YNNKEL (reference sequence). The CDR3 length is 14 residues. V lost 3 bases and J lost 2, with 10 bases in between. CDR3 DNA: TGTGCCAGCAGCCATCAAAGCACAAACACTGAAGCTTTCTTT. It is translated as CASSHQSTNTEAFF.

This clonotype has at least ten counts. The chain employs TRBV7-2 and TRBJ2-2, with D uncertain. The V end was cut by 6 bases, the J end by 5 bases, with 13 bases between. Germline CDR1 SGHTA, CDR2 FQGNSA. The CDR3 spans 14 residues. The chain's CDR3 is CASSYILTTGELFF. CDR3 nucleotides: TGTGCCAGCAGTTATATTTTAACTACCGGGGAGCTGTTTTTT.

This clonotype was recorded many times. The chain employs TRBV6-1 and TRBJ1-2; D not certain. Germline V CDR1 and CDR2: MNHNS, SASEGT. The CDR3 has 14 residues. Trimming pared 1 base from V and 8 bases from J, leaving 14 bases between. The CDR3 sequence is CASSEGTDLRGYTF. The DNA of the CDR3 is TGTGCCAGCAGTGAAGGGACCGACCTCCGGGGCTACACCTTC.

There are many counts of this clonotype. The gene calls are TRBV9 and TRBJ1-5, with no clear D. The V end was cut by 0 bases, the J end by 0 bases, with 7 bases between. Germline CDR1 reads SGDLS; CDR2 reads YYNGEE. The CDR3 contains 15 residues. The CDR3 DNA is TGTGCCAGCAGCGTAGGGACGAATAGCAATCAGCCCCAGCATTTT. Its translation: CASSVGTNSNQPQHF.

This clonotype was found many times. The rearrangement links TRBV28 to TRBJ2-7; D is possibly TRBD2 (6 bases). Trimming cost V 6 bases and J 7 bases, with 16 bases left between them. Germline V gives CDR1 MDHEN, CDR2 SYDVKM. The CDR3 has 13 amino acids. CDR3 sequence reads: CASRSTGSREQYF. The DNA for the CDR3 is TGTGCCAGCAGGTCCACCGGGAGCCGGGAGCAGTACTTC.

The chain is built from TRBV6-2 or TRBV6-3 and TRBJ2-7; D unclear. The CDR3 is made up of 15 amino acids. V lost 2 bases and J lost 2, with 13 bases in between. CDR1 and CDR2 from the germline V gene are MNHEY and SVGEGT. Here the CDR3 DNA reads TGTGCCAGCAGTTACATCCCGGGCCGACCCTACGAGCAGTACTTC. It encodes CASSYIPGRPYEQYF.

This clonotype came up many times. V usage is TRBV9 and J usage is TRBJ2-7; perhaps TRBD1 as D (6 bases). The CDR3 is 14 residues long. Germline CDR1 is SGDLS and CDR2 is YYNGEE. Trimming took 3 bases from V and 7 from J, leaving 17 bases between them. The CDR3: CASSGADSRWEQYF. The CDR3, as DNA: TGTGCCAGCAGCGGCGCGGACAGCCGATGGGAGCAGTACTTC.

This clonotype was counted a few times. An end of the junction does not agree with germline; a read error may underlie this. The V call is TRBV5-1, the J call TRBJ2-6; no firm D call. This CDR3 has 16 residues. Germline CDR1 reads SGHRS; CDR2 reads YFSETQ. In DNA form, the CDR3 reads TGCGCCATCAGCTTGGCCTCGTCCTCTGGGGCCAACGTCCTGACTTTC. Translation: CAISLASSSGANVLTF.

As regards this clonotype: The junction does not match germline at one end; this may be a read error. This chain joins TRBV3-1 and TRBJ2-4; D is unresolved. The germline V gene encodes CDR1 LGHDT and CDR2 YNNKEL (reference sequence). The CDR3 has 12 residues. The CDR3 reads CSSSQDLNVQYF. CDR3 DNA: TGTTCCAGCAGCCAAGACCTAAACGTTCAGTACTTC.